Listed below are T cell receptor beta chains from one sample, sequenced in a study of PD-L1 blockade in urothelial cancer. The data were produced by immunoSEQ multiplex PCR, yet TCRdb's version contains in-frame clones alone and is incomplete. Of about 79,000 clones listed, 70% to 90% are singletons. Sample: PBMCs, taken around atezolizumab (anti-PD-L1) treatment. These receptors all stem from a man aged 35 to 55 with urothelial cancer. The CDR3 runs from the conserved cysteine through the conserved F or W. Fields, in order: clone size, D gene, V gene, J gene, CDR3 protein, CDR3 DNA. D genes are given only for firm matches. Where a row states a size, it is once, few, many or the class of an expanded clone; other rows omit it.

>NA|NA|TRBV28|TRBJ1-2
CASSAYSVDGYTF
TGTGCCAGCAGTGCTTACTCGGTTGATGGCTACACCTTC
>NA|NA|TRBV7-9|TRBJ2-1
CASSLSNRVPYNEQFF
TGTGCCAGCAGTTTATCCAACAGGGTCCCCTACAATGAGCAGTTCTTC
>NA|NA|TRBV5-1|TRBJ2-1
CASSSDRLRGNEQFF
TGCGCCAGCAGTTCCGACAGGTTAAGGGGGAATGAGCAGTTCTTC
>NA|NA|TRBV5-1|TRBJ1-5
CASSLHGGGNQPQHF
TGCGCCAGCAGTCTCCATGGGGGGGGCAATCAGCCCCAGCATTTT
>NA|NA|TRBV15|TRBJ1-1
CATSRDRGRNTEAFF
TGTGCCACCAGCAGAGATCGGGGTAGGAACACTGAAGCTTTCTTT
>NA|NA|TRBV19|TRBJ2-7
CASSIDRVRSYEQYF
TGTGCCAGTAGTATAGACAGGGTACGGTCCTACGAGCAGTACTTC
>once|TRBD2|TRBV28|TRBJ2-3
CASSLSIGGTSVSTDTQYF
TGTGCCAGCAGTTTATCGATCGGGGGGACTAGCGTTTCAACAGATACGCAGTATTTT
>NA|NA|TRBV6-1|TRBJ1-2
CASSDLVANYGYTF
TGTGCCAGCAGTGATCTGGTAGCTAACTATGGCTACACCTTC
>once|NA|TRBV30|TRBJ1-1
CAWSPHLVAEAFF
TGTGCCTGGAGCCCCCACCTGGTAGCAGAAGCTTTCTTT
>once|NA|TRBV21-1|TRBJ2-1
CASSPPTLGGNEQFF
TGTGCCAGCAGCCCCCCTACCCTGGGGGGCAATGAGCAGTTCTTC
>NA|NA|TRBV21-1|TRBJ2-1
CASSVPGTSGRYEQFF
TGTGCCAGCAGCGTCCCCGGGACTAGCGGGAGGTATGAGCAGTTCTTC
>NA|NA|TRBV29-1|TRBJ1-2
CSVSEGYTF
TGCAGCGTCTCGGAGGGCTACACCTTC
>NA|NA|TRBV6-5|TRBJ2-1
CASSLGAGGYNEQFF
TGTGCCAGCAGCTTGGGGGCAGGCGGGTACAATGAGCAGTTCTTC
>NA|NA|TRBV4-1|TRBJ1-1
CASSQIAGATEAFF
TGCGCCAGCAGCCAAATTGCGGGTGCCACTGAAGCTTTCTTT
>NA|NA|TRBV6-5|TRBJ1-1
CASSYSAGRTEAFF
TGTGCCAGCAGTTACTCGGCAGGGAGGACTGAAGCTTTCTTT
>NA|NA|TRBV4-1|TRBJ1-1
CASSHPPGGGTEAFF
TGCGCCAGCAGCCATCCACCCGGGGGGGGGACTGAAGCTTTCTTT
>NA|TRBD1|TRBV29-1|TRBJ2-5
CSVGTGVGETQYF
TGCAGCGTTGGGACAGGAGTAGGAGAGACCCAGTACTTC
>NA|TRBD2|TRBV10-1|TRBJ2-1
CASSTSGEHYNEQFF
TGCGCCAGCAGTACCAGCGGGGAGCACTACAATGAGCAGTTCTTC
>NA|NA|TRBV30|TRBJ1-1
CAWSVQSGTEAFF
TGTGCCTGGAGTGTACAATCGGGCACTGAAGCTTTCTTT
>NA|TRBD1|TRBV7-9|TRBJ2-2
CASSSTGVGELFF
TGTGCCAGCAGCTCGACAGGGGTGGGGGAGCTGTTTTTT
>NA|NA|TRBV27|TRBJ1-3
CASRPTGSGLNTIYF
TGTGCCAGCAGACCCACAGGGTCAGGATTAAACACCATATATTTT
>NA|TRBD1|TRBV28|TRBJ2-1
CASTLRDRDYNEQFF
TGTGCCAGCACCCTCCGGGACAGAGACTACAATGAGCAGTTCTTC
>NA|NA|TRBV21-1|TRBJ1-3
CASTHRVPGNTIYF
TGTGCCAGCACTCACAGGGTCCCTGGAAACACCATATATTTT
>NA|TRBD1|TRBV14|TRBJ2-7
CASSGHRGPPYEQYF
TGTGCCAGCAGCGGTCACAGGGGTCCCCCCTACGAGCAGTACTTC
>NA|NA|TRBV9|TRBJ2-2
CASSVTGNTGELFF
TGTGCCAGCAGTGTAACAGGGAACACCGGGGAGCTGTTTTTT
>NA|TRBD1|TRBV6-6|TRBJ1-3
CASSSDRGNTIYF
TGTGCCAGCAGCTCGGACAGGGGAAACACCATATATTTT
>NA|NA|TRBV6-5|TRBJ1-1
CASRLDRTNTEAFF
TGTGCCAGCAGGCTAGACAGGACGAACACTGAAGCTTTCTTT
>NA|NA|TRBV21-1|TRBJ2-2
CASSKDFGTSENSGELFF
TGTGCCAGCAGCAAAGATTTCGGGACTAGCGAAAACAGCGGGGAGCTGTTTTTT